This T cell receptor (beta chain) is from a study of blood T cells in healthy people across ages. Study-level results: Those diversity estimates obtained from one million T cells were thought to be underestimates. Compared with aged donors, long-lived donors showed fewer expanded clones, suggesting selection. Reliance upon unsorted PBMCs precluded definitive naive versus antigen-experienced comparison. TCR beta diversity per million T cells fell roughly linearly with age.

Alongside a J-beta primer mix, a sample-barcoded 5' primer served in a second PCR lasting roughly 7 to 12 cycles. TCRdb re-called the 5' RACE reads with MiXCR, one entry per CDR3 protein. The sample records approximately 830,000 distinct CDR3 sequences, around 68% being singletons. A few counts support this clonotype. Its specificity is unknown. CDR3 length: 12 amino acids. Per the germline V gene, CDR1 is SQVTM and CDR2 is ANQGSEA. V gave up 5 bases and J gave up 0 bases, with 8 bases separating them. V and J are TRBV29-1 and TRBJ2-7; D gene ambiguous. The sequenced sample was blood. This TCR was recovered from a man aged 30 to 45 in good health. The CDR3 DNA sequence: TGCAGCGTTCAAATGCCCTCCTACGAGCAGTACTTC. Translated: CSVQMPSYEQYF.